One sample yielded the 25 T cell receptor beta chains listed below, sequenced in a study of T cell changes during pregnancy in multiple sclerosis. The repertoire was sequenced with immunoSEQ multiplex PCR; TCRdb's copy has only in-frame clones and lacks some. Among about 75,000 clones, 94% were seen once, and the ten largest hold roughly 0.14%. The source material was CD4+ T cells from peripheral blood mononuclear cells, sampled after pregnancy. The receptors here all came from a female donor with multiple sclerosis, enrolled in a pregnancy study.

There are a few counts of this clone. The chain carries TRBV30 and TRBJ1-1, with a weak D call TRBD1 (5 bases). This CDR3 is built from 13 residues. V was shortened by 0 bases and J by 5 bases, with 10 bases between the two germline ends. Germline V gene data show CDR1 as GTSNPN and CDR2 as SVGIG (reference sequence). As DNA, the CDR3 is TGTGCCTGGAGTGTACAACGACAGACTGAAGCTTTCTTT. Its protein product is CAWSVQRQTEAFF.

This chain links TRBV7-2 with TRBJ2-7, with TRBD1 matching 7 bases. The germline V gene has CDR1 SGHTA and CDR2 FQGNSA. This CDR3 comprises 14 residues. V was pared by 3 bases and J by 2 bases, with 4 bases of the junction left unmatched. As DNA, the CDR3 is TGTGCCAGCAGCTTGGACAGGACGGCCTACGAGCAGTACTTC. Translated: CASSLDRTAYEQYF.

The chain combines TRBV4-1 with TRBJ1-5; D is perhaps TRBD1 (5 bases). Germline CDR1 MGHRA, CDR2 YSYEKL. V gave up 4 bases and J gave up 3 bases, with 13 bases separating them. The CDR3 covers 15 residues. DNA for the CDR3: TGCGCCAGCAGCCCAGCGACAGACCCCAATCAGCCCCAGCATTTT. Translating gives CASSPATDPNQPQHF.

The chain's CDR3 is CASSFVDRLSPGQETQYF. The CDR3, as DNA: TGTGCCAGCAGCTTCGTGGACCGACTTTCTCCAGGGCAAGAGACCCAGTACTTC. This rearrangement joins TRBV11-3 to TRBJ2-5, with D possibly being TRBD1 (5 bases). V gave up 3 bases and J gave up 2 bases, with 22 bases separating them. Germline V gives CDR1 SGHNT, CDR2 YENEEA. CDR3 length equals 18 residues.

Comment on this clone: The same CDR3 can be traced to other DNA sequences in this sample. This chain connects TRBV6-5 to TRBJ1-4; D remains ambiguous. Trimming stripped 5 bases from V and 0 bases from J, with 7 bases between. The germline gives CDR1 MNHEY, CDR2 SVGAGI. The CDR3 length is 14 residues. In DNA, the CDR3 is TGTGCCAGCAGTCCCTCTGCAACTAATGAAAAACTGTTTTTT. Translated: CASSPSATNEKLFF.

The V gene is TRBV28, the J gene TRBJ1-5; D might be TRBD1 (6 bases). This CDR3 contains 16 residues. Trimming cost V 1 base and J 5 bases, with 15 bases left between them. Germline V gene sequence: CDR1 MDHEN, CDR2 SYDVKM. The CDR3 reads CASSLSSGTHHQPQHF. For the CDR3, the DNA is TGTGCCAGCAGTTTATCCTCGGGGACACACCATCAGCCCCAGCATTTT.

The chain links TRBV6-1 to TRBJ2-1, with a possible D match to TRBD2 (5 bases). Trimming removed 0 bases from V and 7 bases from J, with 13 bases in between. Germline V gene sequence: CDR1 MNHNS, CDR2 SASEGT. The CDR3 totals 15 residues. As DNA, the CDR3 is TGTGCCAGCAGTGAAGCGCTTCAGACGGGGAATGAGCAGTTCTTC. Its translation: CASSEALQTGNEQFF.

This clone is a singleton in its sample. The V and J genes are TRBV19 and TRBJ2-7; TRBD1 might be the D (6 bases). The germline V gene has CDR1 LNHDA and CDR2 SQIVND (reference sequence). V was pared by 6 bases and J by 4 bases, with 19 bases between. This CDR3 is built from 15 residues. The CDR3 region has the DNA TGTGCCAGTAGCATGGACAGAATGACTGAGTACGAGCAGTACTTC. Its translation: CASSMDRMTEYEQYF. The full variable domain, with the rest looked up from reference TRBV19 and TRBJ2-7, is DGGITQSPKYLFRKEGQNVTLSCEQNLNHDAMYWYRQDPGQGLRLIYYSQIVNDFQKGDIAEGYSVSREKKESFPLTVTSAQKNPTAFYLCASSMDRMTEYEQYFGPGTRLTVT.

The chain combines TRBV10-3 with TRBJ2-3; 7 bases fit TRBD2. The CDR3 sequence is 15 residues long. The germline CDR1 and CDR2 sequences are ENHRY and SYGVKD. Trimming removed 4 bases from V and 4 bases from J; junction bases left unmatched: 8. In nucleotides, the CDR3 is TGTGCCATCAGTGCCGCTAGCGGACGTCCAGATACGCAGTATTTT. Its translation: CAISAASGRPDTQYF.

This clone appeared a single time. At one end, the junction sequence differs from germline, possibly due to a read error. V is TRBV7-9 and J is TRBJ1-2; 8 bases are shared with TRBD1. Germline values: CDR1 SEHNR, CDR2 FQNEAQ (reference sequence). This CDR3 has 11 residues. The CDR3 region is CASSLTGGASF. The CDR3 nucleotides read TGTGCCAGCAGCTTAACAGGGGGTGCCTCCTTC.

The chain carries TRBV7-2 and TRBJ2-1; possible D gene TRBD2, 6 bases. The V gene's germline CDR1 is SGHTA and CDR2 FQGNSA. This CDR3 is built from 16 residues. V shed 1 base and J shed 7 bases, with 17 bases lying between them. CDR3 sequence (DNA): TGTGCCAGCAGCTTAGGTTATTCGGGGGTCAAAAATGAGCAGTTCTTC. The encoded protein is CASSLGYSGVKNEQFF.

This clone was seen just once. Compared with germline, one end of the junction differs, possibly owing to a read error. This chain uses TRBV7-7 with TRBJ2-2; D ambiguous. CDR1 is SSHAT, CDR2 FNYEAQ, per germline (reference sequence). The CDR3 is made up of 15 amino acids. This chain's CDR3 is CASSLAPKSTGELFF. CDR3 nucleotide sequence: TGTGCTAGCAGCTTAGCACCCAAGAGCACCGGGGAGCTGTTTTTT.

In nucleotides, the CDR3 is TGCGCCAGCAGCCAAGAAGCCGGACAGGGTTATCAGCCCCAGCATTTT. This codes for CASSQEAGQGYQPQHF. The gene calls are TRBV4-1 and TRBJ1-5; 8 bases fit TRBD1. With V trimmed by 0 bases and J by 5 bases, 6 bases remained unmatched. The CDR3 totals 16 residues. CDR1 and CDR2 (germline): MGHRA, YSYEKL.

The CDR3: CAISESQTYEQYF. DNA of the CDR3: TGTGCCATCAGTGAGAGTCAGACCTACGAGCAGTACTTC. The chain has TRBV10-3 and TRBJ2-7; no clear D. Germline V gives CDR1 ENHRY, CDR2 SYGVKD. The CDR3 is made up of 13 amino acids. Between the trimmed V and J ends, which lost 2 bases and 2 bases, there was a span of 7 bases.

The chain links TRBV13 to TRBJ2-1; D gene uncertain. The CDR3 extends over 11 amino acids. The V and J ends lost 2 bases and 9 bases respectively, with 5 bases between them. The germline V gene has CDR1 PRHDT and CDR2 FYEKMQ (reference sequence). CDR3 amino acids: CASSLRSEQFF. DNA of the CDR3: TGTGCCAGCAGCTTACGGAGTGAGCAGTTCTTC. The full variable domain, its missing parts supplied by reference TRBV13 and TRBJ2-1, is AAGVIQSPRHLIKEKRETATLKCYPIPRHDTVYWYQQGPGQDPQFLISFYEKMQSDKGSIPDRFSAQQFSDYHSELNMSSLELGDSALYFCASSLRSEQFFGPGTRLTVL.

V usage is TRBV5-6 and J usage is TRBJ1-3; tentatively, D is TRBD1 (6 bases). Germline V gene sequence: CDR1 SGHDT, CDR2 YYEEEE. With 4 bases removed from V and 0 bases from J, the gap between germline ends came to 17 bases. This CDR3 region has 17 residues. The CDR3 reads CASSNSPLDSSGNTIYF. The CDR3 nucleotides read TGTGCCAGCAGCAACTCCCCCCTGGACAGCTCTGGAAACACCATATATTTT.

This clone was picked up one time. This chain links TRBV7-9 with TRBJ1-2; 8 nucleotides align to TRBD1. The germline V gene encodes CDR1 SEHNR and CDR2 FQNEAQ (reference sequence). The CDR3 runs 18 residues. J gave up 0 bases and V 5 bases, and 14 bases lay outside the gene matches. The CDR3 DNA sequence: TGTGCCAGCAGCCCGTCATTTCTACAGGGGGAAGCTAACTATGGCTACACCTTC. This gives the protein CASSPSFLQGEANYGYTF. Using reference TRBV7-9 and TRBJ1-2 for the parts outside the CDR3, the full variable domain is DTGVSQNPRHKITKRGQNVTFRCDPISEHNRLYWYRQTLGQGPEFLTYFQNEAQLEKSRLLSDRFSAERPKGSFSTLEIQRTEQGDSAMYLCASSPSFLQGEANYGYTFGSGTRLTVV.

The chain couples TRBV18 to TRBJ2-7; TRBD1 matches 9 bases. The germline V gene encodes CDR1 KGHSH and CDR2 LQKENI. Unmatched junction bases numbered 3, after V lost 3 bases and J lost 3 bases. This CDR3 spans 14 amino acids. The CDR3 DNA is TGTGCCAGCTCACCGCCGACAGGGGGCTACGAGCAGTACTTC. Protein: CASSPPTGGYEQYF.

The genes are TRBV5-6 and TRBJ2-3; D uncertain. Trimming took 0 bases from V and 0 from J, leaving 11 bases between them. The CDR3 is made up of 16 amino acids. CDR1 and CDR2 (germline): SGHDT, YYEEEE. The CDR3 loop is CASSLGDWYSTDTQYF. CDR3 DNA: TGTGCCAGCAGCTTGGGTGACTGGTATAGCACAGATACGCAGTATTTT.

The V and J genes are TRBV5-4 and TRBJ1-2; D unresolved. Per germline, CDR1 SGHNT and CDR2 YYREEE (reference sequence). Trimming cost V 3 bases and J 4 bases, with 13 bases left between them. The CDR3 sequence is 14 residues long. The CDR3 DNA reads TGTGCCAGCAGCTGGACTGCGGACCCCTATGGCTACACCTTC. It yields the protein CASSWTADPYGYTF.

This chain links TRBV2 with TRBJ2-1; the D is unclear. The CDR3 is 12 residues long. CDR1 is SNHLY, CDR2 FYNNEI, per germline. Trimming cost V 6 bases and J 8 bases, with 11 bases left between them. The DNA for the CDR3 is TGTGCCAGCAGATTCGCCGAGGATGAGCAGTTCTTC. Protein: CASRFAEDEQFF.

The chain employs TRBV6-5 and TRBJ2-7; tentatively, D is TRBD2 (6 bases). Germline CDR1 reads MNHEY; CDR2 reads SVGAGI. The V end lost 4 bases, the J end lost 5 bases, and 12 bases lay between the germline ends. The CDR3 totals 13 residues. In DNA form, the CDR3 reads TGTGCCAGCAGTTCCGGGACTTACAACGAGCAGTACTTC. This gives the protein CASSSGTYNEQYF.

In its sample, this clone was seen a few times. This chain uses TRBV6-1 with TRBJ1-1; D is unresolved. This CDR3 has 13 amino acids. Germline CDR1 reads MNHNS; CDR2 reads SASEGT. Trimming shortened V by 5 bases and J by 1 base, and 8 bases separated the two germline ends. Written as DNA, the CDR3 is TGTGCCAGCAGTAACTGGAGGAACACTGAAGCTTTCTTT. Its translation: CASSNWRNTEAFF.

The CDR3 region is CAWSGGRTFVNTGELFF. CDR3 sequence (DNA): TGTGCCTGGAGCGGAGGACGGACCTTTGTGAACACCGGGGAGCTGTTTTTT. This sequence joins TRBV30 and TRBJ2-2, with D possibly matching TRBD2 (5 bases). Trimming shortened V by 3 bases and J by 1 base, and 18 bases separated the two germline ends. Germline V gene lookup returns CDR1 GTSNPN and CDR2 SVGIG (reference sequence). The CDR3 extends over 17 amino acids.

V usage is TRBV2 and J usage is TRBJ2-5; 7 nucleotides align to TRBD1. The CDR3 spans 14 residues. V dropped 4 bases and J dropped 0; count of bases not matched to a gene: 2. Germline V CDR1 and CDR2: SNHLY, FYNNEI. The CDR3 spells CASSGGQYQETQYF. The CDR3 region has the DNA TGTGCCAGCAGTGGGGGACAGTACCAAGAGACCCAGTACTTC.